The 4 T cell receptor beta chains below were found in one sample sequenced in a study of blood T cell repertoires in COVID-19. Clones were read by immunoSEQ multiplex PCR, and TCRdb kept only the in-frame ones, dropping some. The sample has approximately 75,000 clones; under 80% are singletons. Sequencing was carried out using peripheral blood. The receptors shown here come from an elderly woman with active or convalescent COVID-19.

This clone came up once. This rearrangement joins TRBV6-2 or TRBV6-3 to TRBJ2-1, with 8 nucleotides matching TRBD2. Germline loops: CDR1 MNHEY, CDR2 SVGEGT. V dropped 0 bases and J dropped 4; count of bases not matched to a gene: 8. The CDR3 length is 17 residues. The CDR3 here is CASSYSPPRGVYNEQFF. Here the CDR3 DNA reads TGTGCCAGCAGTTACTCCCCCCCGCGGGGGGTGTACAATGAGCAGTTCTTC.

The chain's CDR3 is CATSRGVGVEAELFF. The CDR3 bases are TGTGCCACCAGCAGAGGAGTCGGAGTCGAGGCTGAGCTGTTTTTT. This chain connects TRBV15 to TRBJ2-2; D is uncertain. Trimming took off 1 base at V and 11 bases at J, with 17 bases between the two ends. This CDR3 contains 15 residues. Germline assignment: CDR1 LNHNV and CDR2 YYDKDF (reference sequence).

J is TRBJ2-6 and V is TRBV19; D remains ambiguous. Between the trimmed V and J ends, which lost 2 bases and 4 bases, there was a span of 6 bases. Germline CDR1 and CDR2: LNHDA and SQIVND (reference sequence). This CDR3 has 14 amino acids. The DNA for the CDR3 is TGTGCCAGTAGTATAAGAGTCGGGGCCAACGTCCTGACTTTC. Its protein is CASSIRVGANVLTF.

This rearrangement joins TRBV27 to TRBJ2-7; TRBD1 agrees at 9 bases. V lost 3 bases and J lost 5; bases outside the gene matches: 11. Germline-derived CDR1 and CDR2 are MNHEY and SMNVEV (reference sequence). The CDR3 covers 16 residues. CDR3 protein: CASSFGSGTGTHEQYF. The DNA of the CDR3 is TGTGCCAGCAGTTTCGGGTCGGGGACAGGGACCCACGAGCAGTACTTC.